This T cell receptor (beta chain) originates from a study of blood T cell repertoires in COVID-19. Study-level information: The samples span acute and convalescent COVID-19 from the United States, Italy and Spain.

The assay was immunoSEQ multiplex PCR, and TCRdb's table has in-frame clones only and misses some. The data contain approximately 210,000 clones, around 86% of them singletons. This CDR3 comprises 15 residues. V was pared by 4 bases and J by 0 bases, with 13 bases between. Germline CDR1 reads SGHDN; CDR2 reads FVKESK. This sequence joins TRBV14 and TRBJ2-7, with D possibly TRBD1 on 6 matching bases. The clonotype was recovered from a human donor in a cohort sampled during active COVID-19. Sample: peripheral blood. The CDR3 DNA follows: TGTGCCAGCAGCCGTTCGGGACAAGGCTCCTACGAGCAGTACTTC. This sequence encodes CASSRSGQGSYEQYF.